Below, 10 T cell receptor beta chains from the same sample are listed, as sequenced in a study of cytomegalovirus exposure and HLA in healthy donors (dated by TCRdb to the late 2010s). Libraries were constructed by the immunoSEQ multiplex PCR assay. For the multiplex PCR, a mixture combining 60 forward primers for TCR Vbeta segments and 13 reverse primers for TCR Jbeta segments was used. TCRdb re-hosts the immuneACCESS table, in-frame sequences only. Its copies lack some clones; in the studies checked, an unresolved V gene accounts for under half of them, and the cause for the rest is not known. The sample contains under 130,000 clones, approximately 70% of them found a single time. In total, the top ten clones hold roughly 3.2% of the sample. What was sequenced was PBMCs. Receptors were obtained from a man younger than 40 in good health and CMV-seronegative.

The rearrangement joins TRBV30 to TRBJ2-1, with 12 bases fitting TRBD2. This CDR3 has 12 amino acids. J gave up 12 bases and V 6 bases, and 6 bases lay outside the gene matches. From germline, CDR1 is GTSNPN and CDR2 SVGIG (reference sequence). The CDR3 DNA reads TGTGCCTGTCGACTAGCGGGAGACGCGCAGTTCTTC. It encodes CACRLAGDAQFF.

The J gene is TRBJ2-2, the V gene TRBV5-1; 7 nucleotides align to TRBD1. The CDR3 runs to 15 residues. J lost 0 bases, V lost 4 bases, and 3 bases had no gene match. CDR1 is SGHRS and CDR2 is YFSETQ in the germline V gene. For the CDR3, the DNA is TGCGCCAGCAGCCCAGGGACAGCGAACACCGGGGAGCTGTTTTTT. It encodes CASSPGTANTGELFF.

In this sample, this clone turned up a few times. The rearrangement uses TRBV7-6 and TRBJ2-1; 8 nucleotides align to TRBD2. CDR1 and CDR2 from the germline V gene are SGHVS and FNYEAQ. The CDR3 spans 14 residues. V shed 8 bases and J 10 bases; nucleotides not matched to a gene: 13. CDR3 residues: CASGWGSGVKEQFF. The CDR3 bases are TGTGCCAGCGGATGGGGTAGCGGGGTAAAGGAGCAGTTCTTC.

The V and J genes are TRBV6-1 and TRBJ2-7; D is perhaps TRBD1 (6 bases). Trimming stripped 7 bases from V and 7 bases from J, with 17 bases between. The CDR3 runs to 13 residues. The germline CDR1 and CDR2 sequences are MNHNS and SASEGT. For the CDR3, the DNA is TGTGCCAGCATGATCTCAGGGGCGAGAGAGCAGTACTTC. Translation gives CASMISGAREQYF.

The chain employs TRBV11-3 and TRBJ2-5; 11 bases align to TRBD2. V dropped 6 bases and J dropped 5; count of bases not matched to a gene: 8. CDR3 length: 15 amino acids. Germline V gene sequence: CDR1 SGHNT, CDR2 YENEEA. The CDR3 region has the DNA TGTGCCAGCAGGGCGTGGGTAGCGGGAGGGGAGACCCAGTACTTC. Its translation is CASRAWVAGGETQYF.

The CDR3 reads CASSPQETQYF. CDR3 in DNA: TGTGCCAGCAGCCCACAAGAGACCCAGTACTTC. The chain links TRBV2 to TRBJ2-5; D ambiguous. CDR1 SNHLY and CDR2 FYNNEI come from the germline V gene. Trimming took off 6 bases at V and 2 bases at J, with 4 bases between the two ends. This CDR3 is 11 amino acids long.

A few counts support this clone. This chain joins TRBV6-1 and TRBJ1-1, with 11 bases aligning to TRBD1. With 6 bases clipped from V and 6 bases from J, the junction kept 6 bases outside the gene matches. The length of the CDR3 is 14 residues. Looked up from germline, CDR1 is MNHNS and CDR2 is SASEGT. CDR3 residues: CASSVDRGLAEAFF. The CDR3 nucleotides are TGTGCCAGCAGCGTGGACAGGGGGCTCGCTGAAGCTTTCTTT.

The J gene is TRBJ1-2, the V gene TRBV6-1; D is perhaps TRBD1 (6 bases). The CDR3 is made up of 15 amino acids. CDR1 and CDR2 (germline): MNHNS, SASEGT. Trimming shortened V by 7 bases and J by 3 bases, and 18 bases separated the two germline ends. CDR3 bases: TGTGCCAGCAACCAAAGGGGGGGCGAGTACTATGGCTACACCTTC. Protein sequence: CASNQRGGEYYGYTF.

This clone was observed a few times. This sequence joins TRBV15 and TRBJ2-5, with 7 nucleotides matching TRBD1. Germline V gene lookup returns CDR1 LNHNV and CDR2 YYDKDF (reference sequence). The CDR3 runs 13 residues. V gave up 5 bases and J gave up 4 bases; unmatched junction bases: 4. This chain's CDR3 is CATSARQGETQYF. DNA for the CDR3: TGTGCCACCAGCGCTCGACAGGGAGAGACCCAGTACTTC.

V usage is TRBV7-2 and J usage is TRBJ2-1, with D perhaps matching TRBD1 (5 bases). The length of the CDR3 is 13 residues. The germline V gene has CDR1 SGHTA and CDR2 FQGNSA. V lost 8 bases to trimming and J lost 3 bases, with 11 bases between them. As DNA, the CDR3 is TGTGCCAGCGGTAGGGGATTCTACAATGAGCAGTTCTTC. It translates to CASGRGFYNEQFF. Together with reference TRBV7-2 and TRBJ2-1, the CDR3 gives the full variable domain: GAGVSQSPSNKVTEKGKDVELRCDPISGHTALYWYRQSLGQGLEFLIYFQGNSAPDKSGLPSDRFSAERTGGSVSTLTIQRTQQEDSAVYLCASGRGFYNEQFFGPGTRLTVL.